This entry features one TCR beta chain sequence. Germline loops: CDR1 SGHRS, CDR2 YFSETQ. J was trimmed by 3 bases and V by 3 bases; bases with no gene match: 2. The CDR3 consists of 16 residues. This record belongs to a study of blood T cell repertoires in COVID-19. In the authors' workflow: Reference gene primer amplification gave nucleated cell count estimates. The repertoire was sequenced with immunoSEQ multiplex PCR; TCRdb's copy has only in-frame clones and lacks some. The V and J calls and the clone size are those of that table, but D and trimming were determined from the DNA. This table has more than 50,000 clones, 74% appearing once.

The chain has TRBV5-1 and TRBJ2-4; the match to TRBD2 covers 14 bases. Sequences were obtained from peripheral blood. This clonotype was obtained from a woman at least 80 years old with acute or convalescent COVID-19. The CDR3 DNA reads TGCGCCAGCAGCTCGGGACTAGCGGGAGTCAAAAACATTCAGTACTTC. This translates into CASSSGLAGVKNIQYF.